This TCR beta chain was captured in a study of blood T cell repertoires in COVID-19. At the level of the study: Samples representing acute and convalescent COVID-19 were sourced from the United States, Italy and Spain.

The CDR3 has 17 residues. Germline V lookup: CDR1 MGHRA, CDR2 YSYEKL. V was clipped by 1 base and J by 8 bases, with 21 bases between them. Original processing methods: Reference gene primer amplification gave nucleated cell count estimates. Generated by immunoSEQ multiplex PCR, the TCRdb table keeps only in-frame clones and is missing some. For V, J and clone size, that table is used; D and trimming come from the DNA. The sample contains 150,000 or so clones, around 93% of which appear only once. This TCR was recovered from a man under 40 with COVID-19, enrolled during active disease. The sequenced sample consisted of peripheral blood. The chain combines TRBV4-1 with TRBJ2-1; weak D call: TRBD1 (6 bases). The CDR3 loop is CASSQGPSEGVGDEQFF. CDR3 DNA sequence: TGCGCCAGCAGCCAAGGCCCCTCCGAGGGGGTCGGCGATGAGCAGTTCTTC.